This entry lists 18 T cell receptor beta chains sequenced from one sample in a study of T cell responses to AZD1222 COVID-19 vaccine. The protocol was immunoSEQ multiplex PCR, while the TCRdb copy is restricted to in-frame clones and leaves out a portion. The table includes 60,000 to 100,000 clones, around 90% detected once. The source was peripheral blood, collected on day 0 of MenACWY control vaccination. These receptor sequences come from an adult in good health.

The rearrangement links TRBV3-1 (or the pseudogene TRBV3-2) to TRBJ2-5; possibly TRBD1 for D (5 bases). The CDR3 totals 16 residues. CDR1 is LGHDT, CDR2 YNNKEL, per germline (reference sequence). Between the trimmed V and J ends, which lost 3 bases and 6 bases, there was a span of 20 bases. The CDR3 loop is CASSHKRTTAAKTQYF. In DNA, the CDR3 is TGTGCCAGCAGCCACAAACGTACGACAGCCGCGAAGACCCAGTACTTC.

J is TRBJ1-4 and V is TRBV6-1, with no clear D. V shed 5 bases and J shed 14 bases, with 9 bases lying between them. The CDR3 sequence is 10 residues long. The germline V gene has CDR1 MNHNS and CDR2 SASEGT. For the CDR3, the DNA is TGTGCCAGCAGTTCCGATCGGCTGTTTTTT. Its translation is CASSSDRLFF.

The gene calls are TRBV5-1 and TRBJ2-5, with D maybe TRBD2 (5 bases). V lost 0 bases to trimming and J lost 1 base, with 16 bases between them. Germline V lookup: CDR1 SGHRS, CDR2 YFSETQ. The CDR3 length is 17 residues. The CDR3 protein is CASSLGGLGVRQETQYF. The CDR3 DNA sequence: TGCGCCAGCAGCTTGGGTGGTCTGGGAGTTCGCCAAGAGACCCAGTACTTC.

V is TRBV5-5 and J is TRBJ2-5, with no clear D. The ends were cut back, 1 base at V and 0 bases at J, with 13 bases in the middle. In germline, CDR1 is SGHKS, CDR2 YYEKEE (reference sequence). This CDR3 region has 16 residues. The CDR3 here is CASSLSRRIDQETQYF. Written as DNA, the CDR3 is TGTGCCAGCAGCTTGAGCAGGAGAATTGACCAAGAGACCCAGTACTTC.

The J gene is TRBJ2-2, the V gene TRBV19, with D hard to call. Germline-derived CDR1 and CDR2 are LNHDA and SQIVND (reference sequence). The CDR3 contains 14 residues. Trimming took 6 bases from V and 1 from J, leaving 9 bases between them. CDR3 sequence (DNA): TGTGCCAGTAGCCGGGTCGTGAACACCGGGGAGCTGTTTTTT. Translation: CASSRVVNTGELFF.

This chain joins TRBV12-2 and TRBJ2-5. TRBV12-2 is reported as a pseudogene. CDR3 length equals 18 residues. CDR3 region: CASRLGFIGANGKETQYF. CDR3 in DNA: TGTGCAAGTCGCTTAGGTTTTATCGGGGCAAATGGGAAAGAGACCCAGTACTTC.

The CDR3 sequence: CASSGGRMAGELFF. CDR3 DNA: TGTGCCAGTAGTGGCGGGAGGATGGCCGGGGAGCTGTTTTTT. V usage is TRBV19 and J usage is TRBJ2-2; 8 bases are shared with TRBD2. The junction had 5 bases not matched to a gene; V was cut back by 5 bases and J by 6 bases. This CDR3 contains 14 residues. The V gene's germline CDR1 is LNHDA and CDR2 SQIVND (reference sequence).

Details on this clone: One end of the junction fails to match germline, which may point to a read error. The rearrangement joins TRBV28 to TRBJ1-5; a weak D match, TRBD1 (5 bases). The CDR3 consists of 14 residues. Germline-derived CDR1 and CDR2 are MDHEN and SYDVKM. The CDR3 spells CAISGSGISQPQHF. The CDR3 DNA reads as TGTGCCATCAGTGGATCAGGGATAAGTCAGCCCCAGCATTTT.

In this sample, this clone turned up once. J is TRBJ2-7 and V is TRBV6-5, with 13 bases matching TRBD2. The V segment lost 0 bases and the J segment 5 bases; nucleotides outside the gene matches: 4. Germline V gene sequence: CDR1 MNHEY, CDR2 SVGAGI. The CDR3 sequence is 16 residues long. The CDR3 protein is CASSYSGLAGDNEQYF. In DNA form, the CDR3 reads TGTGCCAGCAGTTACTCTGGACTAGCGGGAGACAACGAGCAGTACTTC.

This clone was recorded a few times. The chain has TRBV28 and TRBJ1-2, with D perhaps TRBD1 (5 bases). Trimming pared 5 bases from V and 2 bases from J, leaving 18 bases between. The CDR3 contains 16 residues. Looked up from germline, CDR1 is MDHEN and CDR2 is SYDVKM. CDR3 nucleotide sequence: TGTGCCAGCAGTCCAAGGACGGGACGCATAAACTATGGCTACACCTTC. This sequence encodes CASSPRTGRINYGYTF.

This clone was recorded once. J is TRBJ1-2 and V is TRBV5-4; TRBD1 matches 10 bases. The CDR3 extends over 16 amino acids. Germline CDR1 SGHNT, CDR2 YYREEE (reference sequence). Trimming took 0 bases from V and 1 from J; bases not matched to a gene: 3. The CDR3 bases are TGTGCCAGCAGCTTGGGAGGACAGGGGGGTAACTATGGCTACACCTTC. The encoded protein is CASSLGGQGGNYGYTF.

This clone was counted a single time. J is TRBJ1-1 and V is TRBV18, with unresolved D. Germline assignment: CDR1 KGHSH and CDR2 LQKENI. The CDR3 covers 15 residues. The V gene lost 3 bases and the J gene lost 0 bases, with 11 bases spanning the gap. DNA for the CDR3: TGTGCCAGCTCACCCGGCGAGAGCATGAACACTGAAGCTTTCTTT. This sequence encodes CASSPGESMNTEAFF.

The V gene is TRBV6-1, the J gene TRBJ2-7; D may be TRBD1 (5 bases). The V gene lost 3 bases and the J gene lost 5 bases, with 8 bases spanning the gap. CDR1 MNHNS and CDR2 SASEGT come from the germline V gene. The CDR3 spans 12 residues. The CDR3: CASSDRVDEQYF. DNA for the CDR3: TGTGCCAGCAGTGACAGGGTTGACGAGCAGTACTTC.

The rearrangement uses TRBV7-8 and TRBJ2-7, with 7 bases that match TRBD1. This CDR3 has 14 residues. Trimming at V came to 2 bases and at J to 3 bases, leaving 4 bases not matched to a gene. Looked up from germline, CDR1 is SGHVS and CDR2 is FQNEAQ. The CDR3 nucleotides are TGTGCCAGCAGCTTAAGGGGACAGATCTACGAGCAGTACTTC. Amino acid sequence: CASSLRGQIYEQYF.

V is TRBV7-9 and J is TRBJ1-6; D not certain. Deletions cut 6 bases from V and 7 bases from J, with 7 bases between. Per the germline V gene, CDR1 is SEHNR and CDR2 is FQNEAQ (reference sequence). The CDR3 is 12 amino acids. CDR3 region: CASSLPNSPLHF. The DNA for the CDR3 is TGTGCCAGCAGTCTCCCCAATTCACCCCTCCACTTT.

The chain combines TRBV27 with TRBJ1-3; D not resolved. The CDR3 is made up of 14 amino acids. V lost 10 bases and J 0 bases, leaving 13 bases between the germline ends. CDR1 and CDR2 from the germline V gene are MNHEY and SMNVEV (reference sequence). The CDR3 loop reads CATRSTYSGNTIYF. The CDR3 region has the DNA TGTGCCACAAGATCAACCTACTCTGGAAACACCATATATTTT.

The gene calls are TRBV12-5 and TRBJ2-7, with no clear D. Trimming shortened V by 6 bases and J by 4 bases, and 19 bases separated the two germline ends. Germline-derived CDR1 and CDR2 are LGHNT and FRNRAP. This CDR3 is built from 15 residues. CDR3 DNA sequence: TGTGCTAGTGGCATTGGGTCCCTAAAGTCTTACGAGCAGTACTTC. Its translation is CASGIGSLKSYEQYF.

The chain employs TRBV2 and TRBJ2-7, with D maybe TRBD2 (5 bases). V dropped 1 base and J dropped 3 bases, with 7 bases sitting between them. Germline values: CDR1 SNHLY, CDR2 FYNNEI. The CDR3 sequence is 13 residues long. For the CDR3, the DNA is TGTGCCAGCAGTGAAGTCGGGAACTACGAGCAGTACTTC. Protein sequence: CASSEVGNYEQYF.